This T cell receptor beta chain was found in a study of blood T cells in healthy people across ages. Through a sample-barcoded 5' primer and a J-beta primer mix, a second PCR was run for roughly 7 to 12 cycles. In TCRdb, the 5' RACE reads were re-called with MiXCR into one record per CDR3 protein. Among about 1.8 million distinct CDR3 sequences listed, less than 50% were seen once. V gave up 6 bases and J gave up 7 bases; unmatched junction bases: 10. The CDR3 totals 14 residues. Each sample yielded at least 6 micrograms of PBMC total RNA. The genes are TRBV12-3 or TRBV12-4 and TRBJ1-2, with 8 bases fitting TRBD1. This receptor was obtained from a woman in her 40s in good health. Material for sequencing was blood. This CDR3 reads CASRRQGKGCGYTF. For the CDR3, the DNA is TGTGCCAGCAGACGACAGGGGAAGGGCTGTGGCTACACCTTC.